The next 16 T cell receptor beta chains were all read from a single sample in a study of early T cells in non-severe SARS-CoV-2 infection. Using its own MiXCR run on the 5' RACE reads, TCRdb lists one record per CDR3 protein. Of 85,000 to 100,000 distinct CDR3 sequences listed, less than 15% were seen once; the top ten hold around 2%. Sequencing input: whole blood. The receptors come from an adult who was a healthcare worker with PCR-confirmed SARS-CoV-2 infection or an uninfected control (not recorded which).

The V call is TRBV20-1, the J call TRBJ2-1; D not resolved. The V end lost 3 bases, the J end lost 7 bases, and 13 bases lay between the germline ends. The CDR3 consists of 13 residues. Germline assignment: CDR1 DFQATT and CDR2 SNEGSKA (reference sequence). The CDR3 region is CSASRPGANEQFF. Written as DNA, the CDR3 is TGCAGTGCTAGCCGCCCAGGTGCAAATGAGCAGTTCTTC.

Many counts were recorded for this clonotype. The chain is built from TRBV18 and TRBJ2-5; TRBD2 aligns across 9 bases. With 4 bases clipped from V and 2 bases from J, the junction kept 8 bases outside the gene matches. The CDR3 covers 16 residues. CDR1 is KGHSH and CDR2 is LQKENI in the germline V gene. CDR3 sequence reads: CASSLVGLAGQETQYF. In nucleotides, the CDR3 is TGTGCCAGCTCACTGGTTGGCCTAGCGGGGCAAGAGACCCAGTACTTC.

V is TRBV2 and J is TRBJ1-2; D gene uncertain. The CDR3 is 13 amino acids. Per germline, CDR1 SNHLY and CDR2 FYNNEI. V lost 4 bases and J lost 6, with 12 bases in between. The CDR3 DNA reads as TGTGCCAGCAGTGTTGTATTTGGGGATGGCTACACCTTC. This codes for CASSVVFGDGYTF.

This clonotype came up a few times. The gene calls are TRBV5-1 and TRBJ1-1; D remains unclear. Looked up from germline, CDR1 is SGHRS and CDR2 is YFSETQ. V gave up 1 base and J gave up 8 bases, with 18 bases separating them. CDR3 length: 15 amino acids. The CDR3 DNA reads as TGCGCCAGCAGCTTGTCGGGTGAAGCGGGGTTGGAAGCTTTCTTT. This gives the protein CASSLSGEAGLEAFF.

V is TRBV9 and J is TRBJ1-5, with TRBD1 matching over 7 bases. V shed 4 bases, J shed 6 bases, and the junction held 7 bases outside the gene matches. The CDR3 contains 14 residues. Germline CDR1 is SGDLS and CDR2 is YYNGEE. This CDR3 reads CASSPEGDSQPQHF. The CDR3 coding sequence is TGTGCCAGCAGCCCCGAGGGGGACAGTCAGCCCCAGCATTTT.

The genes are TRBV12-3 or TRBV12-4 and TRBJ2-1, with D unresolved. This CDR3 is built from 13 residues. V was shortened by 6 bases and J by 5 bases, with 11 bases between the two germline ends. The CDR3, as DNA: TGTGCCAGCAGCCCCGACCGCGACAATGAGCAGTTCTTC. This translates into CASSPDRDNEQFF.

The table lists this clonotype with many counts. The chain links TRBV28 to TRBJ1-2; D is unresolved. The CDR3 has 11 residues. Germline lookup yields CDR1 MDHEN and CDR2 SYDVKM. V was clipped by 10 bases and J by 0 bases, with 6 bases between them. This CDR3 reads CAIYANYGYTF. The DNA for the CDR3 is TGTGCCATTTACGCTAACTATGGCTACACCTTC.

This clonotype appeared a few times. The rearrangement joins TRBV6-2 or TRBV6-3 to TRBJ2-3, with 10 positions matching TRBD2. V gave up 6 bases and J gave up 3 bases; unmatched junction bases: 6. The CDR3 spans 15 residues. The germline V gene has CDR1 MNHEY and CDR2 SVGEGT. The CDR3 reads CASRSGTSVTDTQYF. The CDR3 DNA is TGTGCCAGCAGGTCCGGGACTAGCGTAACAGATACGCAGTATTTT.

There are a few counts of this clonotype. The CDR3 nucleotides are TGTGCCAGCAGCTCCGGGCGCACAGATACGCAGTATTTT. Residues: CASSSGRTDTQYF. V usage is TRBV12-3 or TRBV12-4 and J usage is TRBJ2-3; the D is unclear. The V end was cut by 6 bases, the J end by 1 base, with 8 bases between. This CDR3 spans 13 amino acids.

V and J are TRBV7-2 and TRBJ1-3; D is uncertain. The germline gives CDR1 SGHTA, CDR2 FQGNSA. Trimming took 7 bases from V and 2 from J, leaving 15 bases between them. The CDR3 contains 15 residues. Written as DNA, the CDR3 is TGTGCCAGCAAAACCGGGTCAGGTGCTGGAAACACCATATATTTT. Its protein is CASKTGSGAGNTIYF.

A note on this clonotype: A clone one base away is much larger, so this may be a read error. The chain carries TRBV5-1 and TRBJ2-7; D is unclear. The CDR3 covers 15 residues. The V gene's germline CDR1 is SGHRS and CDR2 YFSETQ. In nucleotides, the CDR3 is TGCGCCAGCGGCTTGGATGGTGGGCTCATCTACGAGCAGTACTTC. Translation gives CASGLDGGLIYEQYF.

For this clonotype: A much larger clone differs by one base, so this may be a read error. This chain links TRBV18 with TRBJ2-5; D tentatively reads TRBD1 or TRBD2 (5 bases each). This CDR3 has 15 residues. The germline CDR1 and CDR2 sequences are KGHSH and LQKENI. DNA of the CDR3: TGTGCCAACTCACCACTTGGGACCTCAGTGGAGACCCAGTACTTC. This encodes CANSPLGTSVETQYF.

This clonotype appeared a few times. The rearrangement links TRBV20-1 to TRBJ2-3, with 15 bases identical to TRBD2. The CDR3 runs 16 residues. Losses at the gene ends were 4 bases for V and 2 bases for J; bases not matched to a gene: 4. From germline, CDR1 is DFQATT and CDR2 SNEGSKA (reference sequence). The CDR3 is CSAIGLAGGITDTQYF. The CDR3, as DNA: TGCAGTGCTATAGGACTAGCGGGGGGGATCACAGATACGCAGTATTTT.

The CDR3 region has the DNA TGTGCCAGCAGGGGATACACCGGGGAGCTGTTTTTT. This codes for CASRGYTGELFF. This chain links TRBV12-3 or TRBV12-4 with TRBJ2-2; D is ambiguous. The V end lost 6 bases, the J end lost 3 bases, and 5 bases lay between the germline ends. The CDR3 has 12 amino acids.

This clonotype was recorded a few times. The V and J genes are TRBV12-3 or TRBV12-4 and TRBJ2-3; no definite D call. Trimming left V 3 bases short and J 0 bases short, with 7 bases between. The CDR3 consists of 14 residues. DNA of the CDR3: TGTGCCAGCAGTTTCTGGCCGAGCACAGATACGCAGTATTTT. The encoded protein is CASSFWPSTDTQYF.

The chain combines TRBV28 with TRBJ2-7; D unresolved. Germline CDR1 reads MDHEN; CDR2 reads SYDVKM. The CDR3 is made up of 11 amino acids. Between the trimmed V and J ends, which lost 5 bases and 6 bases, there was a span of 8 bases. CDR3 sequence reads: CASSAPLEQYF. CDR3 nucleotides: TGTGCCAGCAGTGCACCTCTCGAGCAGTACTTC. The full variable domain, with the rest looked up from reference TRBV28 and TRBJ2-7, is DVKVTQSSRYLVKRTGEKVFLECVQDMDHENMFWYRQDPGLGLRLIYFSYDVKMKEKGDIPEGYSVSREKKERFSLILESASTNQTSMYLCASSAPLEQYFGPGTRLTVT.